The T cell receptor beta chain described here comes from a study of blood T cell repertoires in COVID-19. Overall study context: PBMCs, B-cell-depleted T cells, or T cells were the source of the cDNA or gDNA that made up the material.

Produced via immunoSEQ multiplex PCR; TCRdb's table is partial and in-frame only. This table holds hundreds of thousands of clones, about 85% found once. Germline V gene data show CDR1 as SNHLY and CDR2 as FYNNEI. Trimming pared 6 bases from V and 5 bases from J, leaving 11 bases between. The CDR3 covers 14 residues. The source of this sequence is a woman aged 55-75 years who had recovered from COVID-19. The rearrangement links TRBV2 to TRBJ1-6; D might be TRBD1 (6 bases). Input material: PBMCs or T cells enriched from blood (not recorded which). This CDR3 is CASSLTGDNSPLHF. The CDR3 nucleotides are TGTGCCAGCAGCCTGACAGGAGATAATTCACCCCTCCACTTT.